What follows describes a single TCR beta chain. Its antigen is currently unknown. The data are from a study of CD8+CD57+ T cells in acquired aplastic anemia. General study points: A set of about 28 CD8+ CDR3 sequences was shared between patients and controls, and these sequences appeared highly expressed in patients. Patient and control CD8+ Simpson's diversity was not significantly different.

Investigators profiled TCR beta VDJ and CDR3 from genomic DNA template. TCRdb fed the reads into MiXCR, producing one record per CDR3 protein. The sample lists roughly 180,000 distinct CDR3 sequences; approximately 48% were seen once. Selection for sequencing was limited to patients who had shown CD8+CD57+ cell expansion by flow cytometry. The clonotype originates from a human donor with aplastic anemia. Sequenced input: sorted CD4+, CD8+, or CD8+CD57+ T cells (not recorded which) from PBMCs.

The CDR3 region is CASSLRLSPGNEQFF. The CDR3 DNA reads TGTGCCAGCAGCTTACGACTGTCACCCGGCAATGAGCAGTTCTTC. The chain has TRBV5-4 and TRBJ2-1; the D is unclear. Germline-derived CDR1 and CDR2 are SGHNT and YYREEE (reference sequence). The V gene lost 2 bases and the J gene lost 6 bases, with 15 bases spanning the gap. The CDR3 extends over 15 amino acids.